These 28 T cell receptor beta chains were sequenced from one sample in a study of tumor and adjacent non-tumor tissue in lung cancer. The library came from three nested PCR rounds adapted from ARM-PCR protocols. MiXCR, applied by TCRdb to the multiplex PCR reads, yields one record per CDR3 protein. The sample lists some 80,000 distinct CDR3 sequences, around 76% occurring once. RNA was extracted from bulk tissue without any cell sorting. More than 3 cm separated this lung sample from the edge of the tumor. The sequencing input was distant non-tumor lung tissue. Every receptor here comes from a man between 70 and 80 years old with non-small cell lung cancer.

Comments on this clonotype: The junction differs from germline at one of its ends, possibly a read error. The CDR3 region is CASSLDGISGNTLYF. The CDR3 DNA is TGTGCCAGCAGCTTAGACGGAATCTCTGGAAACACCTTATATTTT. The chain is built from TRBV11-1 and TRBJ1-3; D not resolved. The CDR3 covers 15 residues. Germline values: CDR1 SGHAT, CDR2 FQDESV (reference sequence).

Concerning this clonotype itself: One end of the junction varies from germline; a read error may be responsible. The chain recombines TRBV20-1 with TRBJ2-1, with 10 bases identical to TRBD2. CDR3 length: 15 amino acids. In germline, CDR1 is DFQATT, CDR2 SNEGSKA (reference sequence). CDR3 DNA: TGCAGTGCTATGGGGAGCGGGAGGGGGTACAGTGAGCAGTTCTTC. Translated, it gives CSAMGSGRGYSEQFF.

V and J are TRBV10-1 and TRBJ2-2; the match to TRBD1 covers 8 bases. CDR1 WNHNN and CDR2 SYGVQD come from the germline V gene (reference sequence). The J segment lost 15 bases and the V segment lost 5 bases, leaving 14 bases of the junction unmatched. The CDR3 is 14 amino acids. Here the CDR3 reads CASSRTGRTGEVFF. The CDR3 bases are TGCGCCAGCAGTAGGACAGGGCGCACCGGGGAAGTGTTTTTT.

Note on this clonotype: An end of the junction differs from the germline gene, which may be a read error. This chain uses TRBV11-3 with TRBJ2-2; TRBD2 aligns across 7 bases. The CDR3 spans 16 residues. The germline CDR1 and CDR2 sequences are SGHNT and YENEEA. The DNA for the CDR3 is TGTGCCAGCAGCCGCCTACTAGCGAGGAGCACCTGGGAGCTGTTTTTT. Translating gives CASSRLLARSTWELFF.

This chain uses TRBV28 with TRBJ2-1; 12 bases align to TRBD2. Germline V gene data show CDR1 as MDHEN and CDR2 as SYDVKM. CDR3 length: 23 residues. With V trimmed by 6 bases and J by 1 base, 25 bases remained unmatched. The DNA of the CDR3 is TGTGCCAGCAGCCCTTCCATGGTCCTAGCGGGAGGGCGAGGCGTAAGTTCCTACAATGAGCAGTTCTTC. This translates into CASSPSMVLAGGRGVSSYNEQFF.

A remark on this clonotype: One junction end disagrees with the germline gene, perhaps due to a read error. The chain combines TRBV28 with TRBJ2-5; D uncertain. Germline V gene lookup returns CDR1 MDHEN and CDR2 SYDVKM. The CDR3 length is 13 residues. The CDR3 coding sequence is TGTGCCGGCCAGACGAGGAATCAAGAGACCAAGTACTTC. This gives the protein CAGQTRNQETKYF.

CDR3 nucleotide sequence: TGTGCCAGCAATGGGGGGCCCAGGGAGCTGTTTTTT. Residues: CASNGGPRELFF. The chain joins TRBV6-5 to TRBJ2-2; possibly TRBD1 or TRBD2 for D (6 bases each). V lost 7 bases and J 9 bases, leaving 12 bases between the germline ends. Germline V gene sequence: CDR1 MNHEY, CDR2 SVGAGI. The CDR3 has 12 amino acids.

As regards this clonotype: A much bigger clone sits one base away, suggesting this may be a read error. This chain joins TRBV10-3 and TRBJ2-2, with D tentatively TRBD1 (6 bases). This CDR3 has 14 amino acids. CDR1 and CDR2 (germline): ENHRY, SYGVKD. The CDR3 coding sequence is TGTGCCAGCATACAGGGTCTCGACACCGGGAAGCTGTTTTTT. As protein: CASIQGLDTGKLFF.

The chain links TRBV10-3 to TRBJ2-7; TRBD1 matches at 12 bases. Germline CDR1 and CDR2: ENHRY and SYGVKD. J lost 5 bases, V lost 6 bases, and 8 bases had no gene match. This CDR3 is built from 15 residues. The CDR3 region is CAIRPGQGAWDEQYF. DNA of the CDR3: TGTGCCATCAGACCGGGACAGGGGGCATGGGACGAGCAGTACTTC.

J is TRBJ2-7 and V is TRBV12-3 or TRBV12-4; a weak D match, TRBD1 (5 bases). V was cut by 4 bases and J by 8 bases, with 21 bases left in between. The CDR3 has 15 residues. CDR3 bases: TGTGCCAGCAGTTCCTGGTCCTTCCAGGGATACAAGCAGTACTTC. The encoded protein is CASSSWSFQGYKQYF.

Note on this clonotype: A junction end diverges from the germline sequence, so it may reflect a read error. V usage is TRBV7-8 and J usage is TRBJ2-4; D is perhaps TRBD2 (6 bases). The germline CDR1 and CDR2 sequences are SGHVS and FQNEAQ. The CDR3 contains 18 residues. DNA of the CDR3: TGTGCCAGCAGCGATTTGGCCGGGACTGGGGTCGGCAAAAACATTCGGTACTTC. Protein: CASSDLAGTGVGKNIRYF.

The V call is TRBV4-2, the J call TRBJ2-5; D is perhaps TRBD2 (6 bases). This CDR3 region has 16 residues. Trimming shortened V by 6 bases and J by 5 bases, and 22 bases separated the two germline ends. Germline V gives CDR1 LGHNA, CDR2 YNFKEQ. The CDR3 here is CASRRRDSGNEETQYF. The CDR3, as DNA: TGTGCCAGCAGACGCCGAGATAGCGGTAATGAGGAGACCCAGTACTTC.

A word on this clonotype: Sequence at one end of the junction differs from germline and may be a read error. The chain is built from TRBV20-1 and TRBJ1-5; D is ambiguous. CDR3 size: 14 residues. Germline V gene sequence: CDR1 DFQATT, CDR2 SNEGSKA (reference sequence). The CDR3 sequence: CSAQIPEDNQPQQF. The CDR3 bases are TGCAGTGCTCAAATACCCGAGGATAATCAGCCCCAGCAATTT.

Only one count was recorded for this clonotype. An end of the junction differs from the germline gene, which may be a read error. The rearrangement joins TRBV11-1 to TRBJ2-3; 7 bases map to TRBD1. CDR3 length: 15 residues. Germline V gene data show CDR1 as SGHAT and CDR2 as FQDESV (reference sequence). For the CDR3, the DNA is TGTGCCAGCAGCCCAAGACAGGGAACTACAGATATGCAGTATTTT. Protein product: CASSPRQGTTDMQYF. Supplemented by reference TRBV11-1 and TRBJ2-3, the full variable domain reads EAEVAQSPRYKITEKSQAVAFWCDPISGHATLYWYRQILGQGPELLVQFQDESVVDDSQLPKDRFSAERLKGVDSTLKIQPAELGDSAMYLCASSPRQGTTDMQYFGPGTRLTVL.

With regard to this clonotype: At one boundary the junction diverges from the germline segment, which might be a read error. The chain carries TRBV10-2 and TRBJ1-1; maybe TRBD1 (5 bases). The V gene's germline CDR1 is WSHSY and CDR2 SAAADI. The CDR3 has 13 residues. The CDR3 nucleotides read TGCGCCAGCAATGAGTATGGGGCTACTGAAGATTTCTTT. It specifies CASNEYGATEDFF.

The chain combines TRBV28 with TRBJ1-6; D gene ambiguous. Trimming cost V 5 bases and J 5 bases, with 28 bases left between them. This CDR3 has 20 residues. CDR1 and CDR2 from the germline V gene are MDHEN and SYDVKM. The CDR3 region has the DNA TGTGCCAGCAGTCTTACCTGGCAGTTTTATCATAACCTCGATAATTCACCCCTCCACTTT. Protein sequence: CASSLTWQFYHNLDNSPLHF.

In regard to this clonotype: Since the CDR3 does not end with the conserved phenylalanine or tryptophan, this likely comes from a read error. The CDR3 bases are TGTGCCAGCAGCTTAGAAGCTTCAACCTCCTACGAGCAGTACTTA. This gives the protein CASSLEASTSYEQYL. The rearrangement joins TRBV11-1 to TRBJ2-7; D not certain. In germline, CDR1 is SGHAT, CDR2 FQDESV (reference sequence). This CDR3 comprises 15 residues. Trimming pared 1 base from V and 0 bases from J, leaving 10 bases between.

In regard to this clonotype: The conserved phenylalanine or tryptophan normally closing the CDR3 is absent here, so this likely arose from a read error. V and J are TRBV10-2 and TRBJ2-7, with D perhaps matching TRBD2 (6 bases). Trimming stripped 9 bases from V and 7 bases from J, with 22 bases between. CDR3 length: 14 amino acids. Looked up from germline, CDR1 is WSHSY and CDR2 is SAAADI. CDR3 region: CARRQAGTREEQYL. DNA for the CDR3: TGCGCCAGAAGGCAAGCCGGGACTCGGGAAGAGCAGTACCTC.

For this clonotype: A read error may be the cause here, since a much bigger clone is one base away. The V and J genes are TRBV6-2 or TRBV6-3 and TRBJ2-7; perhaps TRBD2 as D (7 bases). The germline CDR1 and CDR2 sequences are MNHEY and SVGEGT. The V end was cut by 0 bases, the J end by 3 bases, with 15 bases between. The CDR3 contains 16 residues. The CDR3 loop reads CASSYSRVGGDYEQYF. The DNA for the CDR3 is TGTGCCAGCAGTTACTCGAGGGTAGGGGGGGACTACGAGCAGTACTTC.

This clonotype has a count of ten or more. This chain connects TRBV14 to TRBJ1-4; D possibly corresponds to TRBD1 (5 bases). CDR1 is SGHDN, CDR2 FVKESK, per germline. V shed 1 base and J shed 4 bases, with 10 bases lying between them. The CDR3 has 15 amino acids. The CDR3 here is CASSQARGFNEKLFF. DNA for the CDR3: TGTGCCAGCAGCCAAGCTAGGGGATTTAATGAAAAACTGTTTTTT.

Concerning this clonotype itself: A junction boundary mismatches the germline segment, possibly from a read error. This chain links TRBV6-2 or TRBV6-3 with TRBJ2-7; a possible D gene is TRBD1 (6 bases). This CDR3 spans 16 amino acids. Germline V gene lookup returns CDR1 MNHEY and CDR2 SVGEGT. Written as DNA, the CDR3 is TGTGCCAACAGTTACCGGACAGTACTTTCCTCCTACGAACAGTACTTC. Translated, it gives CANSYRTVLSSYEQYF.

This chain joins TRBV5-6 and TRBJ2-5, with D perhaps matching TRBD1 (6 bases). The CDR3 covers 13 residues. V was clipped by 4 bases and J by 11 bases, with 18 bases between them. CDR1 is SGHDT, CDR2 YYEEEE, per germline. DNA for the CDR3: TGTGCCAGCAGCGGCACGGGACACCTGACGCAGTACTTC. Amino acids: CASSGTGHLTQYF.

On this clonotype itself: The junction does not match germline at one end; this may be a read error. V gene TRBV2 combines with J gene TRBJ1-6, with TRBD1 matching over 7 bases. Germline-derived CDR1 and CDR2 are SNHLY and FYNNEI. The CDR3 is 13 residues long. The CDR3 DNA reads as TGCGCCAGCATGGGACAGCAGAATTCACCCCTCCACTTT. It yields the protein CASMGQQNSPLHF.

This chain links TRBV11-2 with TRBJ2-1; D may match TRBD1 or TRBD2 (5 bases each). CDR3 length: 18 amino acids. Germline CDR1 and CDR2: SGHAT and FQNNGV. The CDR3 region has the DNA TGTGTCAACAGCTTAGATCGTCTGGGGCGGACTTCCTACAATGAGCAGTTCTTC. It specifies CVNSLDRLGRTSYNEQFF. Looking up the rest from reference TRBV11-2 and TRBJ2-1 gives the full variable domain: EAGVAQSPRYKIIEKRQSVAFWCNPISGHATLYWYQQILGQGPKLLIQFQNNGVVDDSQLPKDRFSAERLKGVDSTLKIQPAKLEDSAVYLCVNSLDRLGRTSYNEQFFGPGTRLTVL.

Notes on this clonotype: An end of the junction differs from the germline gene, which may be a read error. This chain's CDR3 is CASSQAQYYNEQFF. The CDR3 bases are TGCGCCAGCAGCCAGGCCCAATACTACAACGAGCAGTTCTTC. The chain uses TRBV4-1 and TRBJ2-1; no definite D call. Germline V gene sequence: CDR1 MGHRA, CDR2 YSYEKL. The length of the CDR3 is 14 residues.

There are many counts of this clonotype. The CDR3 nucleotides read TGCAGCGCCTGGGGGCCGAACCACGAGCAGTACTTC. Its translation is CSAWGPNHEQYF. The rearrangement joins TRBV29-1 to TRBJ2-7; possible D gene TRBD1, 6 bases. The germline gives CDR1 SQVTM, CDR2 ANQGSEA. The ends were cut back, 7 bases at V and 5 bases at J, with 15 bases in the middle. The CDR3 is 12 amino acids.

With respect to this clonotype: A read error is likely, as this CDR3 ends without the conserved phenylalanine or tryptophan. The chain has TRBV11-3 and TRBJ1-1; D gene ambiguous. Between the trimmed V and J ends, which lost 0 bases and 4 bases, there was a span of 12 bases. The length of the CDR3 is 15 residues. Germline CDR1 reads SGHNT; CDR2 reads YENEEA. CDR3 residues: CASSLDSMRGTEAFL. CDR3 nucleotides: TGTGCCAGCAGCTTAGATTCGATGAGAGGCACTGAAGCTTTCTTA.

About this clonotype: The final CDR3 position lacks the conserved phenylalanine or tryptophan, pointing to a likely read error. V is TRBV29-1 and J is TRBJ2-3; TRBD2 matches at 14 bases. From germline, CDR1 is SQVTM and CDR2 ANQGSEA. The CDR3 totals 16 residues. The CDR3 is CSVAGTSGGSKDTQYS. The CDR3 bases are TGCAGCGTAGCCGGGACTAGCGGGGGTAGCAAAGATACGCAGTATTCG.